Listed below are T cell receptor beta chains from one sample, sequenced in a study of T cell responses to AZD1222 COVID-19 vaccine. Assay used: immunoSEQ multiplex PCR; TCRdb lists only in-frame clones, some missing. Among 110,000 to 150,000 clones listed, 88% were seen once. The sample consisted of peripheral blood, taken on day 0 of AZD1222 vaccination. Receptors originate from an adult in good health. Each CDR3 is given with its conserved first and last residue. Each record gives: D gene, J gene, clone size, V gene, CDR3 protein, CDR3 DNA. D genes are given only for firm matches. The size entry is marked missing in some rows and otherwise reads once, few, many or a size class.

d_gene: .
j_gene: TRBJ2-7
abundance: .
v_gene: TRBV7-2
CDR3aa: CASSLAPGSSSYEQYF
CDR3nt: TGTGCCAGCAGCTTAGCCCCCGGGTCCAGCTCCTACGAGCAGTACTTC

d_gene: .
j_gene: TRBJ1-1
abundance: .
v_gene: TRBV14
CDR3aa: CASSRLQGTEAFF
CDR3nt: TGTGCCAGCAGCCGGTTACAGGGAACTGAAGCTTTCTTT

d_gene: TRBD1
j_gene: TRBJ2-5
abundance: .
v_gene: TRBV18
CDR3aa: CASSRAGTGMETQYF
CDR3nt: TGTGCCAGCTCACGTGCCGGGACAGGGATGGAGACCCAGTACTTC

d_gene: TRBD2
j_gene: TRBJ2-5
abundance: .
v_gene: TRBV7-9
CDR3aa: CASSSRLAGSQETQYF
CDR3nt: TGTGCCAGCAGCTCCAGACTAGCGGGGTCACAAGAGACCCAGTACTTC

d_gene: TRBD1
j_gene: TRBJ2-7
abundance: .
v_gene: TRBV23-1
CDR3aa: CASSQLDRPPSYEQYF
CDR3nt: TGCGCCAGCAGTCAATTGGACAGGCCCCCCTCCTACGAGCAGTACTTC

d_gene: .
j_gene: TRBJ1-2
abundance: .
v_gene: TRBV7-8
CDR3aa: CASSSSGKIGRDYGYTF
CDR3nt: TGTGCCAGCAGCTCTTCAGGGAAGATTGGCAGAGACTATGGCTACACCTTC

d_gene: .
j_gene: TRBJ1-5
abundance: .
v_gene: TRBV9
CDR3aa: CASSPGGTASNQPQHF
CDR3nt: TGTGCCAGCAGCCCTGGGGGGACGGCGAGCAATCAGCCCCAGCATTTT

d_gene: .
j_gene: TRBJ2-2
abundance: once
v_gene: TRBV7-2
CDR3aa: CASSDAGLPNTGELFF
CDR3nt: TGTGCCAGCAGCGACGCGGGACTCCCGAACACCGGGGAGCTGTTTTTT

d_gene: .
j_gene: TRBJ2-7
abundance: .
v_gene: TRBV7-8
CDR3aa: CASSGNTGFGAYEQYF
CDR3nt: TGTGCCAGCAGCGGGAATACAGGGTTTGGGGCCTACGAGCAGTACTTC

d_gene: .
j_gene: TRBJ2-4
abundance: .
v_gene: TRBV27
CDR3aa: CASMGVLDLAKNIQYF
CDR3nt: TGTGCCAGCATGGGAGTATTGGATCTAGCCAAAAACATTCAGTACTTC

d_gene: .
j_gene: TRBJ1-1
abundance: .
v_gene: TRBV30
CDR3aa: CAWALGHTEAFF
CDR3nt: TGTGCCTGGGCCCTCGGGCACACTGAAGCTTTCTTT

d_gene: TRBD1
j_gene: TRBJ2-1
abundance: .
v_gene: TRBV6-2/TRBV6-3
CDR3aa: CASSSRHRGYNEQFF
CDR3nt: TGTGCCAGCAGCTCCCGTCACAGGGGGTACAATGAGCAGTTCTTC

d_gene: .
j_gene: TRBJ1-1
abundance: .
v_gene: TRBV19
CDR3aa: CASSTQFLGGTEAFF
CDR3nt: TGTGCCAGTAGTACCCAATTCCTCGGAGGGACTGAAGCTTTCTTT

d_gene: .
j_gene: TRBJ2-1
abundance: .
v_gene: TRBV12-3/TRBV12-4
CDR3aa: CASSWRTLGEQFF
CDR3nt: TGTGCCAGCAGTTGGAGGACCCTTGGGGAGCAGTTCTTC

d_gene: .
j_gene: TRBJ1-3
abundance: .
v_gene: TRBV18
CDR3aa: CASSPSGGVGGNTIYF
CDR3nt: TGTGCCAGCTCACCGTCGGGAGGCGTGGGTGGAAACACCATATATTTT

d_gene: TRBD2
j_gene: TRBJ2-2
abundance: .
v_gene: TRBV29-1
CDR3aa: CSVVGLAGTGELFF
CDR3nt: TGCAGCGTTGTAGGACTAGCCGGCACCGGGGAGCTGTTTTTT

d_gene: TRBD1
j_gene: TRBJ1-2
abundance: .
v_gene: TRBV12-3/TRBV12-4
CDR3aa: CASSGTGNGYTF
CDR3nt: TGTGCCAGCAGTGGGACAGGGAATGGCTACACCTTC

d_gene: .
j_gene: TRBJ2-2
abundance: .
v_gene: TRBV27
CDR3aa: CASSFGDSKRTGELFF
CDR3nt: TGTGCCAGCAGTTTCGGAGACAGCAAGCGGACCGGGGAGCTGTTTTTT

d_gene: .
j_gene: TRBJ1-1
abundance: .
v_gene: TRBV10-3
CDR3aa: CAIRGGTTRQNGNTEAFF
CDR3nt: TGTGCCATCAGGGGGGGTACCACGAGACAGAACGGGAACACTGAAGCTTTCTTT

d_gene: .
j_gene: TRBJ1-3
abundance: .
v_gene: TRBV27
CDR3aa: CASNPSGGNTIYF
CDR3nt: TGTGCCAGCAACCCCTCAGGAGGAAACACCATATATTTT

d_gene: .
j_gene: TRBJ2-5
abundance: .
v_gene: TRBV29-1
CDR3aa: CSVTFPQETQYF
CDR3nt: TGCAGCGTTACGTTCCCTCAAGAGACCCAGTACTTC

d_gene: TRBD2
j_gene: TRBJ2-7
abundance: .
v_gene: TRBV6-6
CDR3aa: CASSLGGPSTYEQYF
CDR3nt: TGTGCCAGCAGTTTGGGAGGGCCTTCTACCTACGAGCAGTACTTC